This T cell receptor (beta chain) is from a study of shared clonotypes between healthy human individuals. Overall study results and limits: Sharing across four donors was highest in naive CD4 (roughly 5%) and lowest in memory CD8 (around 0.4%). An anticipated effect of sequencing depth on clonotype sharing among donors was recognized.

The split of CD4+ cells yielded CD45RA+ naive and CD45RA-negative memory subsets. Comments on this clone: Its antigen is unknown.

Data came from immunoSEQ multiplex PCR; TCRdb stores just in-frame clones and leaves some out. The sample holds about 960,000 clones, roughly 72% seen once. Germline V gene sequence: CDR1 PRHDT, CDR2 FYEKMQ (reference sequence). V lost 5 bases and J lost 4; bases outside the gene matches: 7. CDR3 length: 16 residues. Sequenced material: memory CD4+ T cells sorted from blood. The subset here: CD45RA-negative fraction. The chain employs TRBV13 and TRBJ2-2; 10 bases line up with TRBD1. This clonotype originated in a man between 18 and 35 years old in good health. This CDR3 is CASSVFGDRGTGELFF. CDR3 DNA: TGTGCCAGCAGCGTTTTTGGGGACAGGGGCACCGGGGAGCTGTTTTTT.